The 31 T cell receptor beta chains below all came from one sample that was sequenced in a study of T-cell memory formation after mild COVID-19. In TCRdb, the 5' RACE reads were re-called with MiXCR into one record per CDR3 protein. The sample has roughly 43,000 distinct CDR3 sequences, nearly 9.5% seen once. Sequencing was performed on PBMCs or a T cell subset sorted from them (not recorded which). All receptors derive from an adult woman who had mild COVID-19 (a few samples of this study predate the infection). Cell type and time point are not known.

This chain joins TRBV5-4 and TRBJ1-2; 8 nucleotides match TRBD1. Germline CDR1 and CDR2: SGHNT and YYREEE (reference sequence). The CDR3 length is 14 residues. The trim removed 6 bases at V and 3 bases at J, leaving 7 bases unmatched. This CDR3 reads CASTPDRAYYGYTF. The CDR3 coding sequence is TGTGCCAGCACCCCGGACAGGGCATACTATGGCTACACCTTC. Together with reference TRBV5-4 and TRBJ1-2, the CDR3 gives the full variable domain: ETGVTQSPTHLIKTRGQQVTLRCSSQSGHNTVSWYQQALGQGPQFIFQYYREEENGRGNFPPRFSGLQFPNYSSELNVNALELDDSALYLCASTPDRAYYGYTFGSGTRLTVV.

The V call is TRBV14, the J call TRBJ2-1, with 8 nucleotides matching TRBD2. J lost 9 bases, V lost 1 base, and 8 bases had no gene match. CDR1 SGHDN and CDR2 FVKESK come from the germline V gene. The CDR3 has 15 residues. CDR3 region: CASSQVAGFLREQFF. DNA of the CDR3: TGTGCCAGCAGCCAAGTAGCGGGATTCCTTCGTGAGCAGTTCTTC. Drawing the rest from reference TRBV14 and TRBJ2-1, the complete variable domain is EAGVTQFPSHSVIEKGQTVTLRCDPISGHDNLYWYRRVMGKEIKFLLHFVKESKQDESGMPNNRFLAERTGGTYSTLKVQPAELEDSGVYFCASSQVAGFLREQFFGPGTRLTVL.

This clonotype was recorded many times. The chain combines TRBV7-9 with TRBJ2-5; TRBD2 matches 11 bases. This CDR3 spans 15 amino acids. The germline gives CDR1 SEHNR, CDR2 FQNEAQ (reference sequence). Trimming removed 0 bases from V and 5 bases from J; junction bases left unmatched: 2. CDR3 loop: CASSLATSGKETQYF. The CDR3 bases are TGTGCCAGCAGCTTAGCGACTAGCGGGAAGGAGACCCAGTACTTC.

This clonotype was detected ten times or more. The chain carries TRBV7-2 and TRBJ2-1; 7 bases agree with TRBD2. This CDR3 spans 15 amino acids. Germline V CDR1 and CDR2: SGHTA, FQGNSA. J lost 2 bases, V lost 5 bases, and 6 bases had no gene match. In nucleotides, the CDR3 is TGTGCCAGCAGCATAAGCGGGGCGACCTACAATGAGCAGTTCTTC. Translated, it gives CASSISGATYNEQFF.

This clonotype was picked up many times. The V call is TRBV6-5, the J call TRBJ2-7, with 14 nucleotides matching TRBD2. Trimming took 5 bases from V and 5 from J; bases not matched to a gene: 2. CDR1 and CDR2 (germline): MNHEY, SVGAGI. This CDR3 spans 14 amino acids. The CDR3 sequence: CASSGLAGGNEQYF. CDR3 in DNA: TGTGCCAGCAGTGGACTAGCGGGAGGCAACGAGCAGTACTTC.

The chain carries TRBV18 and TRBJ1-1; 7 nucleotides align to TRBD1. The CDR3 contains 15 residues. Germline CDR1 is KGHSH and CDR2 is LQKENI. Trimming at V came to 3 bases and at J to 1 base, leaving 5 bases not matched to a gene. For the CDR3, the DNA is TGTGCCAGCTCACCCGCGACAGGGAGGAACACTGAAGCTTTCTTT. Translation: CASSPATGRNTEAFF.

This clonotype was detected once. The rearrangement uses TRBV24-1 and TRBJ2-2, with 8 bases matching TRBD2. The CDR3 extends over 15 amino acids. Unmatched junction bases numbered 4, after V lost 2 bases and J lost 6 bases. CDR1 and CDR2 from the germline V gene are KGHDR and SFDVKD. CDR3 in DNA: TGTGCCACCAGTGATTCGGGACTAGACCCCGGGGAGCTGTTTTTT. As protein: CATSDSGLDPGELFF.

This clonotype was counted ten times or more. The V and J genes are TRBV5-1 and TRBJ2-4, with D uncertain. The CDR3 has 14 amino acids. Germline CDR1 and CDR2: SGHRS and YFSETQ. V shed 4 bases and J shed 5 bases, with 13 bases lying between them. The CDR3: CASSPGPPENIQYF. CDR3 sequence (DNA): TGCGCCAGCAGCCCTGGACCACCGGAAAACATTCAGTACTTC.

This clonotype was picked up a small number of times. The chain has TRBV25-1 and TRBJ2-3; 15 bases match TRBD2. The V and J ends lost 2 bases and 0 bases, in that order; junction bases with no gene match: 18. The CDR3 runs to 23 residues. Germline V lookup: CDR1 MGHDK, CDR2 SYGVNS. The CDR3 region is CASSEPKTGTSGRLPSSTDTQYF. The CDR3 DNA sequence: TGTGCCAGCAGTGAACCGAAAACCGGGACTAGCGGGAGGTTGCCCTCTAGCACAGATACGCAGTATTTT.

This clonotype was counted only a few times. Here the CDR3 DNA reads TGTGCCAGCAGTTTTTCCATATGGCGGGGGGCGTCCGACAATGAGCAGTTCTTC. This gives the protein CASSFSIWRGASDNEQFF. The chain uses TRBV12-3 or TRBV12-4 and TRBJ2-1, with TRBD2 matching over 8 bases. V trimming: 3 bases; J trimming: 5 bases; junction bases outside the gene matches: 15. CDR3 size: 18 residues.

By frequency in the sample, this clonotype is medium-sized. The CDR3, as DNA: TGTGCCAGCAGTGAGGACGGCTACGAGCAGTACTTC. Translating gives CASSEDGYEQYF. The chain has TRBV2 and TRBJ2-7; the D is unclear. CDR3 length: 12 amino acids. The germline CDR1 and CDR2 sequences are SNHLY and FYNNEI. V was pared by 3 bases and J by 3 bases, with 6 bases between. Supplemented by reference TRBV2 and TRBJ2-7, the full variable domain reads EPEVTQTPSHQVTQMGQEVILRCVPISNHLYFYWYRQILGQKVEFLVSFYNNEISEKSEIFDDQFSVERPDGSNFTLKIRSTKLEDSAMYFCASSEDGYEQYFGPGTRLTVT.

At least ten counts were recorded for this clonotype. The chain is built from TRBV12-3 or TRBV12-4 and TRBJ1-1; D remains ambiguous. CDR3 length: 15 amino acids. With 4 bases removed from V and 1 base from J, the gap between germline ends came to 13 bases. The CDR3 DNA follows: TGTGCCAGCAGTTCGGCCTGGACGGGGAACACTGAAGCTTTCTTT. It encodes CASSSAWTGNTEAFF.

The chain has TRBV20-1 and TRBJ2-7; the D gene is possibly TRBD1 (6 bases). CDR1 is DFQATT, CDR2 SNEGSKA, per germline (reference sequence). The V gene lost 6 bases and the J gene lost 7 bases, with 13 bases spanning the gap. There are 11 residues in the CDR3. This chain's CDR3 is CSAPWQGEQYF. In DNA, the CDR3 is TGCAGTGCCCCCTGGCAGGGGGAGCAGTACTTC.

This clonotype was picked up a small number of times. CDR3 bases: TGTGCCAGCAGCCAGACCCAGGGATCTGGCAGCAATCAGCCCCAGCATTTT. Encoded protein: CASSQTQGSGSNQPQHF. V and J are TRBV3-1 and TRBJ1-5, with D possibly matching TRBD1 (5 bases). Per the germline V gene, CDR1 is LGHDT and CDR2 is YNNKEL (reference sequence). V shed 3 bases and J shed 1 base, with 16 bases lying between them. This CDR3 has 17 amino acids.

The V and J genes are TRBV20-1 and TRBJ1-1, with D unclear. V was shortened by 4 bases and J by 2 bases, with 11 bases between the two germline ends. CDR1 and CDR2 from the germline V gene are DFQATT and SNEGSKA (reference sequence). CDR3 length: 13 residues. The CDR3: CSAITTDNTEAFF. In DNA, the CDR3 is TGCAGTGCTATAACAACCGACAACACTGAAGCTTTCTTT.

In its sample, this clonotype was seen many times. The rearrangement uses TRBV6-2 or TRBV6-3 and TRBJ2-2, with D perhaps matching TRBD1 or TRBD2 (5 bases each). CDR1 and CDR2 (germline): MNHEY, SVGEGT. The CDR3 totals 16 residues. Trimming removed 8 bases at V and 5 bases at J, with 21 bases between. CDR3 in amino acids: CASARRTSSETGELFF. The CDR3 DNA reads TGTGCCAGCGCCCGGAGGACAAGCAGTGAAACCGGGGAGCTGTTTTTT.

This clonotype was observed a few times. The V gene is TRBV10-3, the J gene TRBJ2-7, with a weak D call TRBD2 (6 bases). Trimming took off 8 bases at V and 3 bases at J, with 11 bases between the two ends. Germline V lookup: CDR1 ENHRY, CDR2 SYGVKD. CDR3 size: 12 residues. The CDR3 DNA reads TGTGCCATCGCCAGGGAGGACTACGAGCAGTACTTC. Residues: CAIAREDYEQYF.

This clonotype was seen more than once but under ten times. The rearrangement links TRBV9 to TRBJ2-5; D gene unclear. V was clipped by 4 bases and J by 2 bases, with 18 bases between them. This CDR3 has 16 residues. Germline V gene sequence: CDR1 SGDLS, CDR2 YYNGEE. The DNA of the CDR3 is TGTGCCAGCAGCTCCTCGGACGGGCGTTCTCAAGAGACCCAGTACTTC. It translates to CASSSSDGRSQETQYF.

There are many counts of this clonotype. V and J are TRBV6-5 and TRBJ2-7; D may be TRBD1 (6 bases). The V and J ends lost 8 bases and 0 bases respectively, with 11 bases between them. The length of the CDR3 is 13 residues. Germline CDR1 reads MNHEY; CDR2 reads SVGAGI. The chain's CDR3 is CASGQISSYEQYF. In DNA, the CDR3 is TGTGCCAGCGGACAGATTAGCTCCTACGAGCAGTACTTC.

There are a few counts of this clonotype. The chain carries TRBV20-1 and TRBJ2-7, with D possibly being TRBD2 (7 bases). The CDR3 contains 16 residues. V was cut by 6 bases and J by 1 base, with 22 bases left in between. CDR1 and CDR2 from the germline V gene are DFQATT and SNEGSKA (reference sequence). The CDR3 DNA reads TGCAGTGCGGGGGGGGGCTCGGTTGGCCCATCCTACGAGCAGTACTTC. It yields the protein CSAGGGSVGPSYEQYF.

This chain links TRBV18 with TRBJ1-2; perhaps TRBD1 as D (5 bases). The V gene lost 3 bases and the J gene lost 1 base, with 9 bases spanning the gap. CDR3 length: 14 residues. The germline V gene encodes CDR1 KGHSH and CDR2 LQKENI. In DNA form, the CDR3 reads TGTGCCAGCTCACCGGACATGGTTAACTATGGCTACACCTTC. Amino acid sequence: CASSPDMVNYGYTF.

The rearrangement links TRBV12-3 or TRBV12-4 to TRBJ2-5, with D unresolved. The CDR3 runs to 12 residues. The ends were cut back, 10 bases at V and 0 bases at J, with 9 bases in the middle. CDR3 DNA: TGTGCCACCTCCCCCAACCAAGAGACCCAGTACTTC. Protein: CATSPNQETQYF.

Ten or more counts support this clonotype. The J gene is TRBJ2-3, the V gene TRBV24-1; TRBD1 aligns across 9 bases. Losses at the gene ends were 3 bases for V and 6 bases for J; bases not matched to a gene: 6. CDR3 length equals 15 residues. The germline V gene encodes CDR1 KGHDR and CDR2 SFDVKD. The CDR3 DNA reads TGTGCCACCAGTGATGCCGGGACAGGGTGGGATACGCAGTATTTT. This encodes CATSDAGTGWDTQYF.

The V call is TRBV6-5, the J call TRBJ1-1; possible D gene TRBD1, 5 bases. The CDR3 covers 16 residues. V was pared by 2 bases and J by 1 base, with 14 bases between. The germline gives CDR1 MNHEY, CDR2 SVGAGI. Here the CDR3 reads CASSYRGGARNTEAFF. CDR3 DNA sequence: TGTGCCAGCAGTTACAGGGGAGGGGCAAGGAACACTGAAGCTTTCTTT.

This clonotype turned up a few times. The chain employs TRBV6-2 or TRBV6-3 and TRBJ2-1; D is possibly TRBD2 (7 bases). Trimming removed 0 bases at V and 4 bases at J, with 13 bases between. From germline, CDR1 is MNHEY and CDR2 SVGEGT. This CDR3 is 16 amino acids long. The CDR3 loop reads CASSYSGGGAYNEQFF. The DNA of the CDR3 is TGTGCCAGCAGTTACTCCGGCGGGGGCGCGTACAATGAGCAGTTCTTC.

V is TRBV5-1 and J is TRBJ2-7; 7 bases line up with TRBD1. The CDR3 totals 15 residues. CDR1 is SGHRS, CDR2 YFSETQ, per germline. V lost 1 base and J lost 2; bases outside the gene matches: 6. The CDR3 coding sequence is TGCGCCAGCAGCTTGTTCCCAGGGACAGCCTACGAGCAGTACTTC. Translation gives CASSLFPGTAYEQYF.

Ten or more counts support this clonotype. V gene TRBV18 combines with J gene TRBJ2-1, with D perhaps TRBD1 (5 bases). Trimming stripped 0 bases from V and 7 bases from J, with 7 bases between. CDR1 KGHSH and CDR2 LQKENI come from the germline V gene. The CDR3 consists of 13 residues. CDR3 sequence reads: CASSPPGVNEQFF. For the CDR3, the DNA is TGTGCCAGCTCACCACCAGGGGTTAATGAGCAGTTCTTC.

V and J are TRBV5-1 and TRBJ2-3; perhaps D is TRBD1 or TRBD2 (5 bases each). Trimming took off 4 bases at V and 1 base at J, with 13 bases between the two ends. Looked up from germline, CDR1 is SGHRS and CDR2 is YFSETQ. This CDR3 region has 15 residues. DNA for the CDR3: TGCGCCAGCAGCCTTGCGCAGGGAGGCACAGATACGCAGTATTTT. As protein: CASSLAQGGTDTQYF.

The chain joins TRBV6-2 or TRBV6-3 to TRBJ2-5; tentatively, D is TRBD2 (6 bases). Trimming cost V 4 bases and J 5 bases, with 20 bases left between them. The germline V gene encodes CDR1 MNHEY and CDR2 SVGEGT. The length of the CDR3 is 16 residues. The CDR3 nucleotides read TGTGCCAGCAGTTCTAGGGGCGGGGATGTCTCGGAGACCCAGTACTTC. Protein sequence: CASSSRGGDVSETQYF.

This clonotype was counted a few times. The chain recombines TRBV11-2 with TRBJ1-1, with a tentative D call TRBD1 (6 bases). Germline CDR1 reads SGHAT; CDR2 reads FQNNGV. V was cut by 0 bases and J by 1 base, with 12 bases left in between. The CDR3 consists of 16 residues. CDR3 sequence: CASSLDPGHRNTEAFF. The CDR3 DNA sequence: TGTGCCAGCAGCTTAGATCCGGGACACCGGAACACTGAAGCTTTCTTT.

This clonotype occurred many times. The chain links TRBV6-5 to TRBJ2-2; the match to TRBD1 covers 11 bases. The length of the CDR3 is 15 residues. Germline V gene lookup returns CDR1 MNHEY and CDR2 SVGAGI. V lost 4 bases and J lost 6; bases outside the gene matches: 4. The CDR3 reads CASSSDRGRSGELFF. Written as DNA, the CDR3 is TGTGCCAGCAGTTCGGACAGGGGGCGATCCGGGGAGCTGTTTTTT.